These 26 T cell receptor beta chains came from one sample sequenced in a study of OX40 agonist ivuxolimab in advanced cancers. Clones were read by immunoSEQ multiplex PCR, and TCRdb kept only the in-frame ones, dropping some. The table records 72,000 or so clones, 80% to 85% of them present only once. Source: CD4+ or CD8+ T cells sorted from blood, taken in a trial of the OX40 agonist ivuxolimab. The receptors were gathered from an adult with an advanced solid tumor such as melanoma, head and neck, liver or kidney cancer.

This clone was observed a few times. DNA for the CDR3: TGTGCCAGCAGCTTAAGATCCCCGGGCTACACCATATATTTT. Residues: CASSLRSPGYTIYF. The V call is TRBV7-2, the J call TRBJ1-3; no definite D call. Per the germline V gene, CDR1 is SGHTA and CDR2 is FQGNSA. CDR3 length: 14 amino acids. V gave up 2 bases and J gave up 8 bases, with 13 bases separating them.

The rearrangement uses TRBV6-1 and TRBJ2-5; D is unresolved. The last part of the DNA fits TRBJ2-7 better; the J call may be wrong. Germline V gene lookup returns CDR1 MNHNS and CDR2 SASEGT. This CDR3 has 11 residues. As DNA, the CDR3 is TGTGCCACCCAAGCCTCCTACGAGCAGTACTTC. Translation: CATQASYEQYF.

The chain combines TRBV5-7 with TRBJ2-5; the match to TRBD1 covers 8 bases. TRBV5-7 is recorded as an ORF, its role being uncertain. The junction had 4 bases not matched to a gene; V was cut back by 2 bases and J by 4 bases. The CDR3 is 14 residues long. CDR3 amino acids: CASSFGQGGETQYF. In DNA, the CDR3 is TGTGCCAGCAGCTTTGGACAGGGAGGAGAGACCCAGTACTTC.

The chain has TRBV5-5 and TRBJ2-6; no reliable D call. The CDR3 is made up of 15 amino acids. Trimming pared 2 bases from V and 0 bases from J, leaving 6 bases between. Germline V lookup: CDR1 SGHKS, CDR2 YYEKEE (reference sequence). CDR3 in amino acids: CASSFGISGANVLTF. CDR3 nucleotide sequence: TGTGCCAGCAGCTTTGGAATCTCTGGGGCCAACGTCCTGACTTTC.

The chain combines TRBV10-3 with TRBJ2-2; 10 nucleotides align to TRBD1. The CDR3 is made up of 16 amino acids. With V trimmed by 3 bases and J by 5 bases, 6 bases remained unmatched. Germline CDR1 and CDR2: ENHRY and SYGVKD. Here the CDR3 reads CAISEEGQGKTGELFF. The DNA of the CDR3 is TGTGCCATCAGTGAAGAGGGACAGGGGAAGACCGGGGAGCTGTTTTTT.

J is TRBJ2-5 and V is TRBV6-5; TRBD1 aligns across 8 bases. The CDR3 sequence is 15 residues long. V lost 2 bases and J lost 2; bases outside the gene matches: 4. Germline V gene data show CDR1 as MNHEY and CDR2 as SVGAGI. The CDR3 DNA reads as TGTGCCAGCAGTTACGGAGGACAGGGACAAGAGACCCAGTACTTC. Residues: CASSYGGQGQETQYF.

Here the CDR3 reads CASRAITVSDSNQPQHF. CDR3 nucleotide sequence: TGTGCCAGCAGAGCAATAACGGTGTCAGATAGCAATCAGCCCCAGCATTTT. The chain links TRBV27 to TRBJ1-5; D call uncertain. This CDR3 region has 17 residues. CDR1 is MNHEY, CDR2 SMNVEV, per germline (reference sequence). Trimming took 6 bases from V and 0 from J, leaving 18 bases between them.

The CDR3 DNA is TGTGCCAGCAGTTCCCCCGGGGCAGGGGGCTATGAGCAGTTCTTC. It is translated as CASSSPGAGGYEQFF. V gene TRBV28 combines with J gene TRBJ2-1; 8 bases fit TRBD1. The V gene's germline CDR1 is MDHEN and CDR2 SYDVKM. CDR3 length: 15 residues. J lost 8 bases, V lost 4 bases, and 10 bases had no gene match.

The CDR3, as DNA: TGTGCCAGCAGTGAATTAGGGCCCCAGCATTTT. It encodes CASSELGPQHF. The chain combines TRBV2 with TRBJ1-5; the D is unclear. The V end was cut by 2 bases, the J end by 9 bases, with 5 bases between. Per the germline V gene, CDR1 is SNHLY and CDR2 is FYNNEI. This CDR3 is built from 11 residues.

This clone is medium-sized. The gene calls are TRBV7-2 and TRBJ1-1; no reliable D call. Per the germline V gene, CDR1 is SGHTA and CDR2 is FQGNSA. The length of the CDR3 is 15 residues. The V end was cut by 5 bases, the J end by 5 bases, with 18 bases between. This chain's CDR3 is CASSATLGPATEAFF. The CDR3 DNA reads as TGTGCCAGCAGCGCTACATTAGGACCTGCGACTGAAGCTTTCTTT.

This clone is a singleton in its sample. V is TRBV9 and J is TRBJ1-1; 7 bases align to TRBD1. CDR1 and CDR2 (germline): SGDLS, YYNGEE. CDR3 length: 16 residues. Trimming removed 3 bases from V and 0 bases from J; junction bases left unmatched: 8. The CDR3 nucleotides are TGTGCCAGCAGCGCCCCGGGGACAGCCATGAACACTGAAGCTTTCTTT. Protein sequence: CASSAPGTAMNTEAFF.

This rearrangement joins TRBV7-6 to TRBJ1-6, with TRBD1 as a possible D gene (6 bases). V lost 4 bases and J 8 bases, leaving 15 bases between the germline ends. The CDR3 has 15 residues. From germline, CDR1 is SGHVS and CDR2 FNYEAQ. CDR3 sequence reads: CASSSDRPGDSPLHF. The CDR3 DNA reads TGTGCCAGCAGCTCCGACAGGCCGGGGGATTCACCCCTCCACTTT. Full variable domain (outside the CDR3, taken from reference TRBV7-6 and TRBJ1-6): GAGVSQSPRYKVTKRGQDVALRCDPISGHVSLYWYRQALGQGPEFLTYFNYEAQQDKSGLPNDRFSAERPEGSISTLTIQRTEQRDSAMYRCASSSDRPGDSPLHFGNGTRLTVT.

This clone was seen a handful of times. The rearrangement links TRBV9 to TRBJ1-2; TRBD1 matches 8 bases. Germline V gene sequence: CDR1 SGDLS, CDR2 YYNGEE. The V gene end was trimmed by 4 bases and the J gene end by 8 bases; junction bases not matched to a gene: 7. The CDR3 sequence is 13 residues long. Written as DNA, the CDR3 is TGTGCCAGCAGCAGGCCAGGGGGCCGGGGCTACACCTTC. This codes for CASSRPGGRGYTF.

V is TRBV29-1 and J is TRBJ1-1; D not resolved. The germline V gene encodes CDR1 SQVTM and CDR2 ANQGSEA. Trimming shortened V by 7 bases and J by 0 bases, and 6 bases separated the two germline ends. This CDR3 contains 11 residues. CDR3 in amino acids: CSARVNTEAFF. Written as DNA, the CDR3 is TGCAGCGCCAGAGTGAACACTGAAGCTTTCTTT.

The CDR3 DNA reads as TGTGCCAGCAGTGGATCCGTTCCGGGACTAGATCAGTTCTTC. Its protein product is CASSGSVPGLDQFF. The chain has TRBV6-1 and TRBJ2-1; TRBD2 aligns across 8 bases. With V trimmed by 4 bases and J by 13 bases, 12 bases remained unmatched. The CDR3 spans 14 residues. Germline CDR1 reads MNHNS; CDR2 reads SASEGT.

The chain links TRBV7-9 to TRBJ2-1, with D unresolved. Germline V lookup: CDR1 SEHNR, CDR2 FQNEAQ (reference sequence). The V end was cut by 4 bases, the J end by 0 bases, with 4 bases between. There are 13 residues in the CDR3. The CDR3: CASSSDSYNEQFF. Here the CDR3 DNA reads TGTGCCAGCAGCTCCGACTCCTACAATGAGCAGTTCTTC.

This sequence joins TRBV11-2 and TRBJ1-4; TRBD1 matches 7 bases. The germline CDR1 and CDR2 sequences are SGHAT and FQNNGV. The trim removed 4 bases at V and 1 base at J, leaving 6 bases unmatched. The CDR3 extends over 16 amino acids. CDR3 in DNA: TGTGCCAGCAGCTCCCAGGGGGGGGTAACTAATGAAAAACTGTTTTTT. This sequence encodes CASSSQGGVTNEKLFF.

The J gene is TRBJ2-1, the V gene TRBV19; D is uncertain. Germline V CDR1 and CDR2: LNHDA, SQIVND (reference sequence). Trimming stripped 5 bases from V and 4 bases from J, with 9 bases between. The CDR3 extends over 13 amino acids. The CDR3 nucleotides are TGTGCCAGTAGTTCCCGGGTTTACAATGAGCAGTTCTTC. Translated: CASSSRVYNEQFF.

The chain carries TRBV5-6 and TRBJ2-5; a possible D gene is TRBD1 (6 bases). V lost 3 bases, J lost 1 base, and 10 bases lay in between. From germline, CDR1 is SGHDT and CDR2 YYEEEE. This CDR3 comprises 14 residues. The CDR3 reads CASSSRDTQETQYF. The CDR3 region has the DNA TGTGCCAGCAGCTCCCGGGACACCCAAGAGACCCAGTACTTC.

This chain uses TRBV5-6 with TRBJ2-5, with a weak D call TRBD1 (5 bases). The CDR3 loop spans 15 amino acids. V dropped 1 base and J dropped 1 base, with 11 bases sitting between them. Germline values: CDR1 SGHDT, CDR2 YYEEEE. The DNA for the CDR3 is TGTGCCAGCAGCTTGTGGGGCATGACCCAAGAGACCCAGTACTTC. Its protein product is CASSLWGMTQETQYF.

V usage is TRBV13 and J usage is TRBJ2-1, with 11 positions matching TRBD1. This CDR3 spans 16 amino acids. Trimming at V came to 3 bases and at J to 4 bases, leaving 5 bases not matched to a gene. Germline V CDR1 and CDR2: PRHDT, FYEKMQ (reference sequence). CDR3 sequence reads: CASSFTGTGGYNEQFF. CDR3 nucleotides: TGTGCCAGCAGCTTCACCGGGACAGGGGGTTACAATGAGCAGTTCTTC.

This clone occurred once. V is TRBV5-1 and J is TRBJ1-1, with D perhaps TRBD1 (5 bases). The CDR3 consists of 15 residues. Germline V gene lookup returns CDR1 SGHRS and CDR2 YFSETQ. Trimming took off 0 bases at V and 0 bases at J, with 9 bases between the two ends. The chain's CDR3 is CASSLGGIMNTEAFF. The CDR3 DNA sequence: TGCGCCAGCAGCTTGGGGGGCATTATGAACACTGAAGCTTTCTTT.

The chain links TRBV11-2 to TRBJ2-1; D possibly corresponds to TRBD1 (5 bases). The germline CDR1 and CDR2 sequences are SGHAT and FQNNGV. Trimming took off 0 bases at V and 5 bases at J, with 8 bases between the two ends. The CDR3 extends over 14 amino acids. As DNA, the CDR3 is TGTGCCAGCAGCTTAGAGAGACAGAACAATGAGCAGTTCTTC. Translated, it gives CASSLERQNNEQFF.

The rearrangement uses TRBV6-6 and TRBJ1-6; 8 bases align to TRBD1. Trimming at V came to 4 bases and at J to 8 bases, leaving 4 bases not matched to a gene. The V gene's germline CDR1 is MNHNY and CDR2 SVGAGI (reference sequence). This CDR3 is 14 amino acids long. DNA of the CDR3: TGTGCCAGCAGTTGGACAGGGTTGGATTCACCCCTCCACTTT. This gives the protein CASSWTGLDSPLHF.

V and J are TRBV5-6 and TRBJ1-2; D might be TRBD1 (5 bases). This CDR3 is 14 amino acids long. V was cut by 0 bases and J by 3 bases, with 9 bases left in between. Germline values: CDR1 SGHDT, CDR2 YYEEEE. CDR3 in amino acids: CASSLGGRHYGYTF. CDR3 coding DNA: TGTGCCAGCAGCTTGGGGGGGAGGCACTATGGCTACACCTTC. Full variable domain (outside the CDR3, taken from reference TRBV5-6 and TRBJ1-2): DAGVTQSPTHLIKTRGQQVTLRCSPKSGHDTVSWYQQALGQGPQFIFQYYEEEERQRGNFPDRFSGHQFPNYSSELNVNALLLGDSALYLCASSLGGRHYGYTFGSGTRLTVV.

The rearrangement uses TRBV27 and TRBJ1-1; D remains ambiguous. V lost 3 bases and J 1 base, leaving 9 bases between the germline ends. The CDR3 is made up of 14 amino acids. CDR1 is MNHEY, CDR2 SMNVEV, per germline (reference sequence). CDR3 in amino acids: CASSFDIRNTEAFF. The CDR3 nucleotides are TGTGCCAGCAGTTTTGACATTAGGAACACTGAAGCTTTCTTT.